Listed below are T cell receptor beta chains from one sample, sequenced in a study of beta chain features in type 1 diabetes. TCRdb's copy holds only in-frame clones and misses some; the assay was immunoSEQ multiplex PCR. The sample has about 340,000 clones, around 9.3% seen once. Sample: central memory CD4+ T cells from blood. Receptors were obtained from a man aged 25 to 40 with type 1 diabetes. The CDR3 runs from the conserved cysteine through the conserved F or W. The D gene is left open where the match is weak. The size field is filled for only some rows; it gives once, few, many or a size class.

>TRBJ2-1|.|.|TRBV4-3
CASSLGLLGEQFF
TGCGCCAGCAGCCTGGGCCTGCTTGGTGAGCAGTTCTTC
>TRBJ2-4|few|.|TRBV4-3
CASSQDPLSGRIQYF
TGCGCCAGCAGCCAAGATCCCTTATCAGGGCGCATTCAGTACTTC
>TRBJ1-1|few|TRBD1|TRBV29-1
CSVHRGNTEAFF
TGCAGCGTTCACAGGGGGAACACTGAAGCTTTCTTT
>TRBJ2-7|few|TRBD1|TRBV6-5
CASSSYPGQAYEQYF
TGTGCCAGCAGTTCGTATCCGGGACAGGCCTACGAGCAGTACTTC
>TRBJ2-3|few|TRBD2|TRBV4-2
CASTDGTSGDTDTQYF
TGTGCCAGCACCGACGGGACTAGCGGGGATACAGATACGCAGTATTTT
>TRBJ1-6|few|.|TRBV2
CASSEWGSYNSPLHF
TGTGCCAGCAGTGAATGGGGGAGCTATAATTCACCCCTCCACTTT
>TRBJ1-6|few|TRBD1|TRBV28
CASSETGPSPLHF
TGTGCCAGCAGCGAGACAGGGCCTTCACCCCTCCACTTT
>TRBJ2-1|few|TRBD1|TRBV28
CASSPQGRSYNEQFF
TGTGCCAGCAGCCCACAGGGGCGATCCTACAATGAGCAGTTCTTC
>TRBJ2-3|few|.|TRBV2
CASSLDSSTDTQYF
TGTGCCAGCAGTTTAGATTCTAGCACAGATACGCAGTATTTT
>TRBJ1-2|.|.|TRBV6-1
CASSTRQEEYGYTF
TGTGCCAGCAGTACACGACAGGAGGAATATGGCTACACCTTC
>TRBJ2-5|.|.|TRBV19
CASSIGQGMQETQYF
TGTGCCAGTAGTATCGGGCAGGGAATGCAAGAGACCCAGTACTTC
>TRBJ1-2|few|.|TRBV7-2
CASSPPRVANYGYTF
TGTGCCAGCAGCCCACCTCGGGTAGCTAACTATGGCTACACCTTC
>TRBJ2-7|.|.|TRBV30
CAWARAYEQYF
TGTGCCTGGGCGCGGGCCTACGAGCAGTACTTC
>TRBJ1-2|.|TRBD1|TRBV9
CASSGSGGALGYTF
TGTGCCAGCAGCGGCTCAGGGGGCGCTCTCGGCTACACCTTC
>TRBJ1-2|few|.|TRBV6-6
CASLTALNYGYTF
TGTGCCAGCTTGACAGCCTTGAACTATGGCTACACCTTC
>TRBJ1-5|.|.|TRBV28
CASSAHGTGQPQHF
TGTGCCAGCAGCGCCCATGGGACGGGTCAGCCCCAGCATTTT
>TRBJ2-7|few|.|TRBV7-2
CASSSRSNYEQYF
TGTGCCAGCAGCTCTCGGAGCAACTACGAGCAGTACTTC
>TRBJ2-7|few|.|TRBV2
CASSDGDWLRVYEQYF
TGTGCCAGCAGTGATGGGGATTGGCTGAGGGTCTACGAGCAGTACTTC
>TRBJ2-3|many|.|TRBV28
CASSSYQADFDTQYF
TGTGCCAGCAGTTCCTATCAAGCCGACTTTGATACGCAGTATTTT
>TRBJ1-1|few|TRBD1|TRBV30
CAWSTTGGAFF
TGTGCCTGGAGTACCACAGGGGGAGCTTTCTTT
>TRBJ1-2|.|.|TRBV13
CASSQSSPRDTF
TGTGCCAGCAGCCAATCTAGCCCCAGGGACACCTTC
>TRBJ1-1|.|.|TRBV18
CASSPTRGEAFF
TGTGCCAGCTCACCCACCCGGGGTGAAGCTTTCTTT
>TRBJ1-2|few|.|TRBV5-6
CASSLVGSSLYGYTF
TGTGCCAGCAGCTTGGTCGGCAGTTCGCTCTATGGCTACACCTTC
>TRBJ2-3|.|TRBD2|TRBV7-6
CASSPTSGSTDTQYF
TGTGCCAGCAGCCCGACTAGCGGGAGCACAGATACGCAGTATTTT
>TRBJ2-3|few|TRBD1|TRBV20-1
CSARAGQGVYF
TGCAGTGCAAGGGCGGGACAGGGTGTGTATTTT
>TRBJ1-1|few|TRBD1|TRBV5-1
CASSSDRATEAFF
TGCGCCAGCAGCTCCGACAGGGCCACTGAAGCTTTCTTT
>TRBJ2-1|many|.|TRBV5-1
CASSLVPLENRNNEQFF
TGCGCCAGCAGCTTGGTCCCCCTCGAGAACAGAAACAATGAGCAGTTCTTC
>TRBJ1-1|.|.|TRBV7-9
CASSLEAGTEAFF
TGTGCCAGCAGCTTAGAGGCTGGCACTGAAGCTTTCTTT
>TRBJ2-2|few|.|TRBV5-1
CASRPLTNTGELFF
TGCGCCAGCAGACCGCTAACTAACACCGGGGAGCTGTTTTTT
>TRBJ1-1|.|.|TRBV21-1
CASSKYGRENTEAFF
TGTGCCAGCAGCAAATATGGCAGGGAAAACACTGAAGCTTTCTTT
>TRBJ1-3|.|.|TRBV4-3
CASSQTALSGNTIYF
TGCGCCAGCAGCCAAACTGCCCTCTCTGGAAACACCATATATTTT
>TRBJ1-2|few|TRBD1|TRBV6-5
CASSTGGRNYGYTF
TGTGCCAGCAGCACAGGGGGCAGGAACTATGGCTACACCTTC
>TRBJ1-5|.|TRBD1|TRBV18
CASSRGQEHQPQHF
TGTGCCAGCTCACGGGGACAGGAACATCAGCCCCAGCATTTT
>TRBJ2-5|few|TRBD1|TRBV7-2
CASSPRQGLGETQYF
TGTGCCAGCAGCCCAAGACAGGGGTTGGGAGAGACCCAGTACTTC
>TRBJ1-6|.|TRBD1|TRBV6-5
CASGRDSNSPLHF
TGTGCCAGCGGCCGGGACAGTAATTCACCCCTCCACTTT
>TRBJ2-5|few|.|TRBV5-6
CASSLRHYRQETQYF
TGTGCCAGCAGCTTGCGCCATTACCGACAGGAGACCCAGTACTTC
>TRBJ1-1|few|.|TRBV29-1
CSVEDLGVEAFF
TGCAGCGTTGAAGATCTGGGGGTTGAAGCTTTCTTT
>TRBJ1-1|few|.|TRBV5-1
CASSLGRSGGNTEAFF
TGCGCCAGCAGCTTGGGGCGTAGCGGGGGGAACACTGAAGCTTTCTTT
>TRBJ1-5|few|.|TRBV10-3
CAISGSGGNQPQHF
TGTGCCATCAGTGGATCAGGGGGCAATCAGCCCCAGCATTTT
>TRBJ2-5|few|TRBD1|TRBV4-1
CASSQDRGNQETQYF
TGCGCCAGCAGCCAAGACAGGGGGAACCAAGAGACCCAGTACTTC
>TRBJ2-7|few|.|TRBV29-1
CSVERQGRNEQYF
TGCAGCGTTGAAAGGCAGGGTCGGAACGAGCAGTACTTC
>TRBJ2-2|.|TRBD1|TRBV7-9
CASSAISGGNTGELFF
TGTGCCAGCAGCGCGATCTCAGGGGGAAACACCGGGGAGCTGTTTTTT
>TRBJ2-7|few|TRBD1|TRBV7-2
CASSLSDRGGEQYF
TGTGCCAGCAGCTTAAGTGACAGGGGCGGCGAGCAGTACTTC
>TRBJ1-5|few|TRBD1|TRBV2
CASSLQGTGNQPQHF
TGTGCCAGCAGCCTACAGGGGACAGGGAATCAGCCCCAGCATTTT
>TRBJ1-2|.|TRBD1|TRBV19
CASKDRELYGYTF
TGTGCCAGCAAAGACAGGGAACTCTATGGCTACACCTTC